This TCR beta chain was captured in a study of cytomegalovirus exposure and HLA in healthy donors. After removal of 0 bases from V and 2 bases from J, the junction contained 5 bases not matched to a gene. There are 16 residues in the CDR3. CDR1 is SGDLS, CDR2 YYNGEE, per germline. The study ran its PCR with 60 Vbeta and 13 Jbeta primers. Profiling relied on immunoSEQ multiplex PCR, and the TCRdb table lists in-frame clones only, not all of them. Of 63,000 or so clones listed, about three quarters were seen once; the top ten hold around 7%. The rearrangement uses TRBV9 and TRBJ2-1; 7 nucleotides line up with TRBD2. Material: PBMCs. The TCR comes from a woman in her 30s in good health and CMV-seropositive. The CDR3 spells CASSVVASGTYNEQFF. The CDR3, as DNA: TGTGCCAGCAGCGTAGTGGCTAGCGGCACCTACAATGAGCAGTTCTTC.